This TCR beta chain was identified in a study of regulatory T cells in long-lasting Graves disease. Germline V CDR1 and CDR2: SGHAT, FQNNGV. Trimming took off 1 base at V and 7 bases at J, with 11 bases between the two ends. This CDR3 region has 13 residues. About this clonotype: Its antigen is not identified.

Study findings and constraints: Less diverse TCR repertoires were seen in persistent Graves' patients than in newly diagnosed ones. Newly diagnosed disease favored TRBV20-1 and TRBJ2-1 over persistent disease.

Library construction for TCR beta used iRepertoire HTBI primers and Arm-PCR of CDR3 regions. TCRdb independently ran MiXCR on the multiplex PCR reads; one entry per CDR3 protein. The sample records 440,000 or so distinct CDR3 sequences, around 17% being singletons. Noted time point: newly diagnosed GD, antithyroid drugs for less than 3 months. Extracted PBMC RNA gave rise to the TCR library. In addition, the sample was reused for a study of T cells in Graves' hyperthyroidism and ophthalmopathy. That work contributes: First-round RT-PCR targeting the TCR CDR3 was performed with the HTBI primer set.

The rearrangement joins TRBV11-2 to TRBJ2-7, with D maybe TRBD2 (6 bases). This specimen consisted of peripheral blood mononuclear cells (PBMCs), obtained at new diagnosis, from a patient treated with antithyroid drugs. The receptor's source is a woman aged 25 to 39 with Graves disease. The CDR3 nucleotides read TGTGCCAGCAGCTTAGTACTAGCTAAAGAGCAGTACTTC. It is translated as CASSLVLAKEQYF.